This T cell receptor beta chain is drawn from a study of response to subunit inactivated influenza vaccine. Ten or more counts support this clonotype. CDR3 size: 15 residues. Trimming pared 5 bases from V and 6 bases from J, leaving 16 bases between. One entry per CDR3 protein, called by TCRdb with MiXCR from the RT-PCR reads. The table lists 400,000 to 650,000 distinct CDR3 sequences, approximately 7.7% of them singletons. The V call is TRBV12-3 or TRBV12-4, the J call TRBJ2-2, with a tentative D call TRBD2 (6 bases). This TCR was sampled from a man in his fifties or sixties who received an inactivated influenza vaccine. Here the sequenced sample was PBMCs from blood, taken about 24 months after vaccination. The chain's CDR3 is CASSPYNGGSGELFF. As DNA, the CDR3 is TGTGCCAGCAGTCCCTATAATGGGGGGTCCGGGGAGCTGTTTTTT.